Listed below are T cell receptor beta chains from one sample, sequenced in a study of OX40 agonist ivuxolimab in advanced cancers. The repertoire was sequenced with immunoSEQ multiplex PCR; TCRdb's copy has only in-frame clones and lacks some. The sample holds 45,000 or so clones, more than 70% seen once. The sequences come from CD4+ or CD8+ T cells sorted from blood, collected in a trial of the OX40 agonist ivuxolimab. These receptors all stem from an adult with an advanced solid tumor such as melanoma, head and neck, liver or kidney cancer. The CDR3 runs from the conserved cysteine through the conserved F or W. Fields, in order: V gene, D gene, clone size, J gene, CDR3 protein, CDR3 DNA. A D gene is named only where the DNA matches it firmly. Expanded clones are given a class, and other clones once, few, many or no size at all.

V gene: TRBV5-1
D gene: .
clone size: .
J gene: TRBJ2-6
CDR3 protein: CASRLGPSSGANVLTF
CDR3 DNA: TGCGCCAGCAGACTCGGGCCTAGCTCTGGGGCCAACGTCCTGACTTTC

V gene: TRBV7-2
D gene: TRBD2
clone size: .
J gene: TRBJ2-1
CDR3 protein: CASRPSSGSYNEQFF
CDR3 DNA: TGTGCCAGCAGGCCATCTAGCGGGAGCTATAATGAGCAGTTCTTC

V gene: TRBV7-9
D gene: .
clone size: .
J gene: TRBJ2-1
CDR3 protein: CASSKEGLSYNEQFF
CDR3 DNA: TGTGCCAGCAGTAAAGAGGGACTTTCCTACAATGAGCAGTTCTTC

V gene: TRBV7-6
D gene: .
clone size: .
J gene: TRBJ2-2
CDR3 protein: CASSLESGANTGELFF
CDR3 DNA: TGTGCCAGCAGCTTAGAATCGGGGGCGAACACCGGGGAGCTGTTTTTC

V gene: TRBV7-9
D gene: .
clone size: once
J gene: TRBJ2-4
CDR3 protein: CASSPPTGLAKNIQYF
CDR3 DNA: TGTGCCAGCAGCCCACCCACAGGACTAGCCAAAAACATTCAGTACTTC

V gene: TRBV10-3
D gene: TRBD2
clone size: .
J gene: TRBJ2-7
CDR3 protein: CAISDLGLAGGEQYF
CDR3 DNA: TGTGCCATCAGTGATTTGGGACTAGCGGGAGGCGAGCAGTACTTC

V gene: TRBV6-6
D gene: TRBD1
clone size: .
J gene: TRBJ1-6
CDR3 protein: CASSYRAGGVGSPLHF
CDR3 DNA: TGTGCCAGCAGTTACCGGGCAGGGGGCGTAGGATCACCCCTCCACTTT

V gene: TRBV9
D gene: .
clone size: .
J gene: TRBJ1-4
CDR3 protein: CASSVGATNEKLFF
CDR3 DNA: TGTGCCAGCAGCGTAGGCGCAACTAATGAAAAACTGTTTTTT

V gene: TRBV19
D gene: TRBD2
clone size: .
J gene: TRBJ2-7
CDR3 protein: CASSISGATTYEQYF
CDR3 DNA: TGTGCCAGTAGTATTAGCGGGGCGACAACCTACGAGCAGTACTTC

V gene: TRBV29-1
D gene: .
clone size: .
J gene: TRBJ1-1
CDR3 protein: CSGGVNTEAFF
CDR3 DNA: TGCAGCGGAGGGGTGAACACTGAAGCTTTCTTT

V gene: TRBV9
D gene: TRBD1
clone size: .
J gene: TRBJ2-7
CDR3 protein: CASSAGQAYEQYF
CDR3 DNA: TGTGCCAGCAGCGCGGGACAGGCCTACGAGCAGTACTTC

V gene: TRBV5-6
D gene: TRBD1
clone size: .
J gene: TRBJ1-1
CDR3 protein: CASSRTGELTEAFF
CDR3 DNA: TGTGCCAGCAGCAGGACAGGGGAGCTCACTGAAGCTTTCTTT

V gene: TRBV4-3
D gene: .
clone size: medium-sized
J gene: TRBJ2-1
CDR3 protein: CASSHGIVQFNEQFF
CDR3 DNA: TGCGCCAGCAGCCATGGAATAGTCCAATTCAATGAGCAGTTCTTC

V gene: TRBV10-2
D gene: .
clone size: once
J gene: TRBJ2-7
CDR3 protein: CASSQLGGSYEQYF
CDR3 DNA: TGCGCCAGCAGTCAACTCGGGGGTTCCTACGAGCAGTACTTC

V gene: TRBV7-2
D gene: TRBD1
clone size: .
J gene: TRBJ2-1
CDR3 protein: CASSLALGTGGANEQFF
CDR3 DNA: TGTGCCAGCAGCTTAGCTTTAGGGACAGGGGGGGCAAATGAGCAGTTCTTC

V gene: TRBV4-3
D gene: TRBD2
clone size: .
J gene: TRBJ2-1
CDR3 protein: CASRFGLAGRYEQFF
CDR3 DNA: TGCGCCAGCAGGTTCGGACTAGCGGGGCGGTATGAGCAGTTCTTC